The next 10 T cell receptor beta chains were all read from a single sample in a study of T cell changes during pregnancy in multiple sclerosis. The data were produced by immunoSEQ multiplex PCR, yet TCRdb's version contains in-frame clones alone and is incomplete. This sample has tens of thousands of clones, with roughly 90% found just once. The sample was CD4+ T cells from peripheral blood mononuclear cells, taken after pregnancy. The receptors originated from a female donor with multiple sclerosis, enrolled in a pregnancy study.

The chain joins TRBV12-5 to TRBJ1-3, with 8 nucleotides matching TRBD1. CDR1 and CDR2 (germline): LGHNT, FRNRAP. The CDR3 consists of 16 residues. Trimming at V came to 6 bases and at J to 3 bases, leaving 10 bases not matched to a gene. The CDR3, as DNA: TGTGCTAGTGGACGGGCCCAGGGGGCTGGTGGAAACACCATATATTTT. Amino acids: CASGRAQGAGGNTIYF.

Details on this clone: The junction departs from germline at one end; a sequencing error may be responsible. The chain couples TRBV6-5 to TRBJ1-4; 7 bases map to TRBD1. The CDR3 has 15 residues. CDR1 and CDR2 from the germline V gene are MNHEY and SVGAGI. Written as DNA, the CDR3 is TGTGCCAGCAGTTACTCCGGGACAGCTAATGAAAAACTGCTTTTT. This encodes CASSYSGTANEKLLF.

The rearrangement links TRBV6-1 to TRBJ1-4; TRBD1 matches 7 bases. The germline V gene encodes CDR1 MNHNS and CDR2 SASEGT. The CDR3 covers 13 residues. With V trimmed by 9 bases and J by 1 base, 2 bases remained unmatched. CDR3 sequence reads: CASNRGTNEKLFF. The CDR3 DNA is TGTGCCAGTAACAGGGGAACTAATGAAAAACTGTTTTTT.

The chain is built from TRBV6-5 and TRBJ2-1; weak D call: TRBD2 (6 bases). The CDR3 totals 15 residues. Germline-derived CDR1 and CDR2 are MNHEY and SVGAGI. V lost 5 bases, J lost 5 bases, and 16 bases lay in between. CDR3 DNA: TGTGCCAGCAGTCGACGGGAGACACCTCACAATGAGCAGTTCTTC. As protein: CASSRRETPHNEQFF.

The chain recombines TRBV27 with TRBJ2-3; 10 bases fit TRBD2. The CDR3 has 17 amino acids. Germline trimming cut 4 bases from V and 2 bases from J; bases unmatched to any gene: 9. In germline, CDR1 is MNHEY, CDR2 SMNVEV (reference sequence). This CDR3 reads CASSSFQLAGFTDTQYF. The CDR3 nucleotides read TGTGCCAGCAGTTCCTTCCAACTAGCGGGGTTCACAGATACGCAGTATTTT.

This sequence joins TRBV5-6 and TRBJ1-1, with D possibly TRBD1 on 5 matching bases. Germline V CDR1 and CDR2: SGHDT, YYEEEE. CDR3 size: 18 residues. The germline V and J ends were trimmed by 0 bases and 5 bases, with 23 bases remaining between them. CDR3 protein: CASSLAGGTRPVRTEAFF. The CDR3 DNA reads TGTGCCAGCAGCTTGGCCGGAGGGACGAGGCCGGTAAGGACTGAAGCTTTCTTT.

V is TRBV7-2 and J is TRBJ2-3; D is uncertain. This CDR3 has 14 residues. The V gene's germline CDR1 is SGHTA and CDR2 FQGNSA. With 4 bases removed from V and 1 base from J, the gap between germline ends came to 9 bases. CDR3 nucleotides: TGTGCCAGCAGCTCCCGGGTGGGCACAGATACGCAGTATTTT. Protein product: CASSSRVGTDTQYF.

The rearrangement links TRBV2 to TRBJ1-2; tentative D call: TRBD1 (5 bases). The ends were cut back, 6 bases at V and 1 base at J, with 12 bases in the middle. Germline CDR1 and CDR2: SNHLY and FYNNEI. This CDR3 region has 14 residues. Written as DNA, the CDR3 is TGTGCCAGCAGACGGGGGAACCTTAACTATGGCTACACCTTC. This codes for CASRRGNLNYGYTF.

This clone was picked up one time. The chain is built from TRBV7-3 and TRBJ2-5; 10 bases agree with TRBD2. The CDR3 runs 17 residues. V gave up 5 bases and J gave up 4 bases; unmatched junction bases: 13. The germline CDR1 and CDR2 sequences are SGHTA and FQGTGA. CDR3 amino acids: CASSERGSGGVGETQYF. The CDR3 DNA reads as TGTGCCAGCAGCGAGAGGGGCAGCGGGGGGGTTGGAGAGACCCAGTACTTC.

The chain joins TRBV6-1 to TRBJ2-5, with 9 nucleotides matching TRBD1. The CDR3 spans 15 residues. Germline V CDR1 and CDR2: MNHNS, SASEGT. With V trimmed by 4 bases and J by 0 bases, 3 bases remained unmatched. DNA for the CDR3: TGTGCCAGCAGTGTAGACAGGGGGTACCAAGAGACCCAGTACTTC. As protein: CASSVDRGYQETQYF.